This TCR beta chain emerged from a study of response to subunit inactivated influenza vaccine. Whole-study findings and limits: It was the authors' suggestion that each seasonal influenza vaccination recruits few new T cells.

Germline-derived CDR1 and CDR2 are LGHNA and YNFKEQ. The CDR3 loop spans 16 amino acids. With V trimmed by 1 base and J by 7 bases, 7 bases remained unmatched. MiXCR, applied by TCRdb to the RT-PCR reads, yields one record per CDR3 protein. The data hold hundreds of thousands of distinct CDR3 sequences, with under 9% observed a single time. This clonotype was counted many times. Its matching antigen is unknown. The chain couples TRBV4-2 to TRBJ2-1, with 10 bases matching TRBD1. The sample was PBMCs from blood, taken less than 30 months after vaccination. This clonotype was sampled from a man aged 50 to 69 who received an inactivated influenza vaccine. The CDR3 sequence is CASSQGDRGRGNEQFF. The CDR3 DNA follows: TGTGCCAGCAGCCAAGGGGACAGGGGTAGAGGGAATGAGCAGTTCTTC.